This TCR beta chain was captured in a study of regulatory T cells in long-lasting Graves disease. As for time point: newly diagnosed GD, antithyroid drugs for less than 3 months. The TCR library used RNA extracted from PBMCs. It was by American Thyroid Association guidelines that Graves' disease was diagnosed. Arm-PCR of CDR3 regions and iRepertoire HTBI primers were used to build TCR beta libraries. MiXCR, applied by TCRdb to the multiplex PCR reads, yields one record per CDR3 protein. The sample includes around 400,000 distinct CDR3 sequences, roughly 16% of them seen just once. Concerning this clonotype: Its specificity is not known. With a much larger clone just one base away, this may be a read error.

Findings and limits, study-wide: New patients shared fewer public clonotypes (about 1,000) than persistent patients did (approximately 2,700). Possibly, accuracy suffered from the small sample size.

V was pared by 1 base and J by 9 bases, with 10 bases between. Germline assignment: CDR1 KGHSH and CDR2 LQKENI. The CDR3 contains 14 residues. This chain links TRBV18 with TRBJ1-6; D unresolved. The TCR was taken from a female donor with Graves disease. The sequencing here drew on peripheral blood mononuclear cells (PBMCs), taken at new diagnosis, from a patient treated with antithyroid drugs. For the CDR3, the DNA is TGTGCCAGCTCACCACTAAGTTTTAGTTCACCCCTCCACTTT. Translated, it gives CASSPLSFSSPLHF.